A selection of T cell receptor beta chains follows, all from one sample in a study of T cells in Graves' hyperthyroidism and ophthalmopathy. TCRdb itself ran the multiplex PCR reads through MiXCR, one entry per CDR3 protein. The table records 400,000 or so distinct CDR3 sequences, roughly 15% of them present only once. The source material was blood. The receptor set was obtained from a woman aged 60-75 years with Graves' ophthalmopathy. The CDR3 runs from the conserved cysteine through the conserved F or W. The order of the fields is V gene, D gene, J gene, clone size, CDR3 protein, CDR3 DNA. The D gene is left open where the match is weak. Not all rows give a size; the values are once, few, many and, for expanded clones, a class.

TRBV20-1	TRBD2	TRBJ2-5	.	CSAREQLANQETQYF	TGCAGTGCTAGAGAACAACTAGCGAATCAGGAGACCCAGTACTTC
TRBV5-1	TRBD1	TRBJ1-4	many	CASSLLGQPIEKLFF	TGCGCCAGCAGCTTGTTGGGACAGCCGATTGAAAAACTGTTTTTT
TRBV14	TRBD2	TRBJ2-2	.	CASSQGSGRWTGELFF	TGTGCCAGCAGCCAAGGGAGCGGGAGGTGGACCGGGGAGCTGTTTTTT
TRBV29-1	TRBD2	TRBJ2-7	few	CSVGEGGRYEQYF	TGCAGCGTCGGGGAGGGCGGTAGGTACGAGCAGTACTTC
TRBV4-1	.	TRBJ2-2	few	CASSQAGGELFF	TGCGCCAGCAGCCAGGCCGGGGGGGAGCTGTTTTTT
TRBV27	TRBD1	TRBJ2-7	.	CASSPGQGARWLYEQYF	TGTGCCAGCAGTCCAGGACAGGGGGCTAGATGGCTCTACGAGCAGTACTTC
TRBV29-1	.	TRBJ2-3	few	CSEKSGTDTQYF	TGCAGCGAAAAGTCCGGCACAGATACGCAGTATTTT
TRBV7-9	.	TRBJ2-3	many	CASTRGSTDTQYF	TGTGCCAGCACTCGGGGAAGCACAGATACGCAGTATTTT
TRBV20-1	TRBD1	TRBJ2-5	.	CSARKDRPQETQYF	TGCAGTGCTAGAAAGGACAGGCCCCAAGAGACCCAGTACTTC
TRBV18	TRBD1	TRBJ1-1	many	CASQGQKNTEAFF	TGTGCCAGCCAGGGACAGAAGAACACTGAAGCTTTCTTT
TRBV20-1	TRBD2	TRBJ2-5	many	CSVPSGNQETQYF	TGCAGTGTGCCCAGCGGGAACCAAGAGACCCAGTACTTC
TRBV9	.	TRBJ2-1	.	CASSVLQGSSYNEQFF	TGTGCCAGCAGCGTTCTTCAGGGTAGCTCCTACAATGAGCAGTTCTTC
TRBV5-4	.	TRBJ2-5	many	CASSLPGGARLETQYF	TGTGCCAGCAGCCTCCCCGGCGGGGCGCGACTAGAGACCCAGTACTTC
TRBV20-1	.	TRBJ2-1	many	CSASRQAHYNEQFF	TGCAGTGCTAGTAGGCAGGCCCACTACAATGAGCAGTTCTTC
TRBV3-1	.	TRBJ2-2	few	CASSPHPGGRSTNTGELFF	TGTGCCAGCAGCCCCCACCCGGGTGGCCGATCTACGAACACCGGGGAGCTGTTTTTT
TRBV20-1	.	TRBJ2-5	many	CSGTVGWRLQETQYF	TGCAGTGGTACGGTAGGCTGGCGCCTACAAGAGACCCAGTACTTC
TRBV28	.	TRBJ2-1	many	CASTLGSLREQFF	TGTGCCAGCACTCTAGGGAGCCTGAGGGAGCAGTTCTTC
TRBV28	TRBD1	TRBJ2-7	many	CASSSGQGFNEQYF	TGTGCCAGCAGTTCGGGACAGGGTTTTAACGAGCAGTACTTC
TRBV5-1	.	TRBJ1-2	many	CASRGVNYGYTF	TGCGCCAGCAGGGGAGTAAACTATGGCTACACCTTC
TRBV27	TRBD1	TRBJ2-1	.	CASKPGQEHNEQFF	TGTGCCAGCAAACCGGGACAGGAGCACAATGAGCAGTTCTTC
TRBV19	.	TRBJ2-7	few	CASTRTPGSYEQYF	TGTGCCAGTACCCGCACCCCCGGCTCCTACGAGCAGTACTTC
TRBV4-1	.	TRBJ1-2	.	CASSQSQGASGYTF	TGCGCCAGCAGCCAGTCACAAGGGGCCTCGGGCTACACCTTC
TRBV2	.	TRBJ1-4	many	CASSAPGRSNEKLFF	TGTGCCAGCAGTGCACCGGGACGGAGTAATGAAAAACTGTTTTTT
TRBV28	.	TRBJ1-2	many	CASMDGSNYGYTF	TGTGCCAGCATGGACGGATCTAACTATGGCTACACCTTC
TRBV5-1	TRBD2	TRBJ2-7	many	CASSPGVAGVNEQYF	TGCGCCAGCAGCCCAGGGGTAGCGGGAGTCAACGAGCAGTACTTC
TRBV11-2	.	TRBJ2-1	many	CASSLHNEQFF	TGTGCCAGCAGCTTACACAATGAGCAGTTCTTC
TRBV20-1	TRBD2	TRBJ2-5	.	CSALLGGRRETQYF	TGCAGTGCTCTCCTCGGGGGGAGAAGAGAGACCCAGTACTTC
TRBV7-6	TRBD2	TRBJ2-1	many	CASSVALAGVGYNEQFF	TGTGCCAGCAGCGTCGCTTTAGCGGGAGTGGGCTACAATGAGCAGTTCTTC